Described below is a single T cell receptor (beta chain) sequence and its context. Its recognized antigen is unknown. Base qualities are not at hand, and no much larger clone is one base apart. The record originates from a study of blood T cell repertoires in COVID-19 (dated by TCRdb to 2018 to 2021). Background on the whole study: Samples from collaborators originated in the United States, Italy and Spain and spanned both the acute and convalescent phases of COVID-19. The material from the prospective study consisted of cDNA or gDNA derived from T cells, B-cell-depleted T cells, or PBMCs. Subjects who had been exposed to COVID-19, were actively infected with it, or had recovered from it provided the deeply sampled blood TCRbeta repertoires that made up the dataset. The repertoires were released in a freely available public database intended as a resource for research on the immune response to SARS-CoV-2. Samples were obtained from the ongoing ImmuneRACE study (first 160 participants) and from some 1,200 subjects provided by 6 global collaborators. Sample metadata almost always included a de-identified subject ID, COVID-19 status, age in years and sex. Where HLA class I and class II types were available, the types were taken from metadata supplied by the sample provider, not from assay-based typing. Overall results and qualifications from the work: How much clinical and demographic metadata was included differed by source and by participant, and the metadata was provided uncurated.

Its CDR3 holds 14 amino acids, cysteine through phenylalanine. The entry retains the CDR3 DNA only, 42 bases that are in frame from base 1. From the germline V gene (reference sequence), CDR1 is SGHKS and CDR2 is YYEKEE. V was cut back by 0 bases and J by 6 bases, leaving a gap of 12 bases between them. One collaborating source in Seattle enrolled patients during active infection and followed them longitudinally through the course of disease. The collaborating institutions used their own protocols to collect whole blood in K2EDTA tubes. For TCRbeta analysis, collaborators shipped samples as frozen whole blood, isolated PBMCs, or DNA extracted from either of those sample types. The immunoSEQ Assay, a bias-controlled multiplex PCR, was used to amplify TCRbeta CDR3 regions from genomic DNA. As for how the authors treated the data: Within the assay, amplification of reference gene primers was used to estimate how many nucleated cells each sample contained. To quantify the absolute abundance of each unique TCRbeta CDR3 rearrangement, sequence reads were collapsed and filtered. For each sample, productive Simpson clonality was calculated as the square root of Simpson's diversity index over productive rearrangements. Imported from immuneACCESS, the table was reduced by TCRdb to in-frame sequences with V and J called. These copies leave out some clones; in studies compared against another copy, an unresolved V gene accounts for under half, and the cause of the remainder is not known. D and trimming come from the DNA, and the V and J calls and clone size come from that table. The sample profile shows approximately 250,000 clones; 70% to 90% of them were found once. The top ten constitute around 13% of the sample.

The sequenced sample consisted of peripheral blood. The sequence joins TRBV5-5 to TRBJ1-2; the D gene is not confidently resolved. The sequence came from a woman in her sixties or seventies with COVID-19, enrolled during active disease. The bases read TGTGCCAGCAGCTTGGCGGGAGGGATGAATGGCTACACCTTC. Translated, this is CASSLAGGMNGYTF.